This TCR beta chain is drawn from a study of OX40 agonist ivuxolimab in advanced cancers. Looking at the study overall: Across the patients, intravenous ivuxolimab was delivered every 2 weeks at 0.01 to 10 mg/kg. Study-wide results and limits: Dose levels from 0.1 to 3.0 mg/kg saw CD4+ and CD8+ blood T cells expand clonally by week 6.

The table came from immunoSEQ multiplex PCR; TCRdb's copy has only in-frame clones and leaves some out. The sample includes 95,000 to 100,000 clones, roughly 80% of them seen just once. Germline V gene sequence: CDR1 LNHNV, CDR2 YYDKDF (reference sequence). The ends lost 1 base at V and 1 base at J; junction bases unmatched: 2. CDR3 size: 15 residues. For this clone: Its antigen is not identified.

This receptor was identified in an adult with an advanced solid tumor such as melanoma, head and neck, liver or kidney cancer. Specimen: CD4+ or CD8+ T cells sorted from blood, collected in a trial of the OX40 agonist ivuxolimab. The chain is built from TRBV15 and TRBJ2-3; 7 positions match TRBD1. CDR3 loop: CATSRAGTGTDTQYF. The CDR3 DNA reads TGTGCCACCAGCAGAGCGGGGACAGGCACAGATACGCAGTATTTT.